This TCR beta chain was identified during a study of cytomegalovirus exposure and HLA in healthy donors. The junction had 10 bases not matched to a gene; V was cut back by 3 bases and J by 8 bases. The CDR3 contains 16 residues. Germline CDR1 LNHDA, CDR2 SQIVND (reference sequence). Primers for the PCR totalled 60 Vbeta and 13 Jbeta. Some clones are missing from TCRdb's copy, which holds only in-frame ones; the method was immunoSEQ multiplex PCR. The sample has around 85,000 clones, about three quarters seen once. Sequencing was done on a sample of PBMCs. The chain combines TRBV19 with TRBJ2-2; 9 bases are a match to TRBD2. This TCR was recovered from a male donor in good health and CMV-seronegative. CDR3 bases: TGTGCCAGTAGTATGGCGCTAGCGGGACCATGGGGGGAGCTGTTTTTT. Encoded protein: CASSMALAGPWGELFF.